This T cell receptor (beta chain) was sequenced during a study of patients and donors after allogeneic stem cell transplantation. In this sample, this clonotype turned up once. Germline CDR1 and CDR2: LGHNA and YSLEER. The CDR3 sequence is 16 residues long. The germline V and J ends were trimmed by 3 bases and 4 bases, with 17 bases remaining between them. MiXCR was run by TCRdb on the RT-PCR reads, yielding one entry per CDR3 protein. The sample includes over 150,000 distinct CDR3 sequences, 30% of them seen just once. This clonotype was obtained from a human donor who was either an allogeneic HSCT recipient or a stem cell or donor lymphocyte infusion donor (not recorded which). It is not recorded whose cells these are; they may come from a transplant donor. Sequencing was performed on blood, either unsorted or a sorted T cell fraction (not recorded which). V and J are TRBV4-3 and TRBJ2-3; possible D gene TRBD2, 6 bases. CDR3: CASSQSGGRFPDTQYF. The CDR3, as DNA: TGCGCCAGCAGCCAGTCAGGAGGGAGGTTCCCAGATACGCAGTATTTT.